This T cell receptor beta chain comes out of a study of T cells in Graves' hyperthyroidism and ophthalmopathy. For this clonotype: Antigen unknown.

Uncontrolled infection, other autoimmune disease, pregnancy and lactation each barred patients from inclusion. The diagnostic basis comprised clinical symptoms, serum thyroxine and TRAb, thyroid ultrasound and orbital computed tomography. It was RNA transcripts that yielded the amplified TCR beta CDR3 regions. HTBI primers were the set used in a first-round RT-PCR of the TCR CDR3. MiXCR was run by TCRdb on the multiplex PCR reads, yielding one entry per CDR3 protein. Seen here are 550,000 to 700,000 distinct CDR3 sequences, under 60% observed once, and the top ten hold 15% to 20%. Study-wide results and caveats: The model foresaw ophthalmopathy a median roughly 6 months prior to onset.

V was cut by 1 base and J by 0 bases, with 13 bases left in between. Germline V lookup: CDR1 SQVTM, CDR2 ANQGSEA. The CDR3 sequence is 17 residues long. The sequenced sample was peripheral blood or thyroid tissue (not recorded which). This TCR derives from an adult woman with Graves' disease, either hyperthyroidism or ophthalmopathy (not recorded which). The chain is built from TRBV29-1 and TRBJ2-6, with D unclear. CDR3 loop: CSVEARGSNSGANVLTF. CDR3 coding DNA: TGCAGCGTTGAAGCCCGTGGTTCGAACTCTGGGGCCAACGTCCTGACTTTC.